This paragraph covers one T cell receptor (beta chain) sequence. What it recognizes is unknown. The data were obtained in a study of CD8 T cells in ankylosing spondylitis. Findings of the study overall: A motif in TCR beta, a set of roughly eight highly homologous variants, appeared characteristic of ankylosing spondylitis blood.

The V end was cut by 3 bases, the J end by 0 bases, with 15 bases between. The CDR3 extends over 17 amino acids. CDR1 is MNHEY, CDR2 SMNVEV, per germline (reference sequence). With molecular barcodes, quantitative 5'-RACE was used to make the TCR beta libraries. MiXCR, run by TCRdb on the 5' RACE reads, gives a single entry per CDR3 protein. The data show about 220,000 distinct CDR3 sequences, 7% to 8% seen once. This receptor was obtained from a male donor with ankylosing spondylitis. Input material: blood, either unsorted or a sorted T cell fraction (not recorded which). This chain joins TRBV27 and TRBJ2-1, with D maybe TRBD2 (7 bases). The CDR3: CASSFVGRGLSYNEQFF. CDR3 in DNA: TGTGCCAGCAGTTTTGTCGGGCGGGGGCTCTCCTACAATGAGCAGTTCTTC.